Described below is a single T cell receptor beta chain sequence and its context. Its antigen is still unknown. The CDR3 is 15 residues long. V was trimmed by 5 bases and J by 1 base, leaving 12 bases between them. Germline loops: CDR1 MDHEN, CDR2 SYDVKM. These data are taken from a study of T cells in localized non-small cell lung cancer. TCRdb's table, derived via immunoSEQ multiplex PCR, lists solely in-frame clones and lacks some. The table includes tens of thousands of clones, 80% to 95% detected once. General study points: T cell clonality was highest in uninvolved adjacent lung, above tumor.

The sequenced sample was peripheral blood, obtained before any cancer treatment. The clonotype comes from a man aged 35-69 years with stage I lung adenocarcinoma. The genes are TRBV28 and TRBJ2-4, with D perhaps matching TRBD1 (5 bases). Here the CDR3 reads CASSILQDAKNIQYF. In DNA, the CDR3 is TGTGCCAGCAGTATCCTACAGGATGCCAAAAACATTCAGTACTTC.